There are many counts of the clone carrying this TCR beta chain. Its specificity is unknown. This record comes from a study of response to subunit inactivated influenza vaccine. TCRdb ran MiXCR on the RT-PCR reads and lists one entry per CDR3 protein. The sample consists of about 180,000 distinct CDR3 sequences, 7.5% to 10% of them appearing once. Overall study findings and caveats: Authors suggested seasonal influenza vaccinations each recruit few new T cells.

In germline, CDR1 is MNHNS, CDR2 SASEGT. V was clipped by 7 bases and J by 4 bases, with 19 bases between them. The CDR3 runs to 15 residues. This material consisted of non-naive T cells sorted from PBMCs, taken on the day of vaccination. The clonotype comes from a man aged 45 to 65 who received an inactivated influenza vaccine. The V call is TRBV6-1, the J call TRBJ1-2; tentative D call: TRBD1 (6 bases). CDR3 DNA: TGTGCCAGCATAAGGACAGAGGGGCTGAGCTATGGCTACACCTTC. This translates into CASIRTEGLSYGYTF.